The 19 T cell receptor beta chains in this list originate from one sample, sequenced in a study of T cell repertoires in cytomegalovirus infection. TCRdb re-called the reads through MiXCR, storing one row per CDR3 protein. The table includes about 250,000 distinct CDR3 sequences, 15% to 20% detected once. The sequenced sample consisted of CD8+ T cells from PBMCs. These receptors were taken from a human donor in good health (CMV status not recorded). Some clones in this sample may be carry-over from other donors' samples.

The chain couples TRBV2 to TRBJ1-2, with D maybe TRBD1 (5 bases). V lost 3 bases to trimming and J lost 2 bases, with 10 bases between them. The germline CDR1 and CDR2 sequences are SNHLY and FYNNEI. The CDR3 has 14 amino acids. As DNA, the CDR3 is TGTGCCAGCAGTGAGGGGGACCTAAACTATGGCTACACCTTC. It encodes CASSEGDLNYGYTF. Full variable domain (rest looked up from reference TRBV2 and TRBJ1-2): EPEVTQTPSHQVTQMGQEVILRCVPISNHLYFYWYRQILGQKVEFLVSFYNNEISEKSEIFDDQFSVERPDGSNFTLKIRSTKLEDSAMYFCASSEGDLNYGYTFGSGTRLTVV.

The sample holds a few counts of this clonotype. CDR3 sequence (DNA): TGTGCCAGCAGCCAAGAGGCCAGCTCTGGAAACACCATATATTTT. Translation: CASSQEASSGNTIYF. The chain is built from TRBV3-1 and TRBJ1-3; D remains ambiguous. The ends were cut back, 0 bases at V and 0 bases at J, with 6 bases in the middle. Germline loops: CDR1 LGHDT, CDR2 YNNKEL (reference sequence). The CDR3 spans 15 residues. The full variable domain, completed using reference TRBV3-1 and TRBJ1-3, is DTAVSQTPKYLVTQMGNDKSIKCEQNLGHDTMYWYKQDSKKFLKIMFSYNNKELIINETVPNRFSPKSPDKAHLNLHINSLELGDSAVYFCASSQEASSGNTIYFGEGSWLTVV.

The genes are TRBV20-1 and TRBJ2-7; 10 nucleotides align to TRBD2. The CDR3 covers 14 residues. Germline V CDR1 and CDR2: DFQATT, SNEGSKA (reference sequence). Unmatched junction bases numbered 12, after V lost 6 bases and J lost 7 bases. CDR3 protein: CSAESSSGGREQYF. CDR3 DNA sequence: TGCAGTGCGGAGTCTTCTAGCGGGGGCAGGGAGCAGTACTTC.

This clonotype occurred many times. J is TRBJ2-2 and V is TRBV11-2; D not certain. The V gene lost 1 base and the J gene lost 1 base, with 10 bases spanning the gap. CDR1 and CDR2 from the germline V gene are SGHAT and FQNNGV. There are 16 residues in the CDR3. In nucleotides, the CDR3 is TGTGCCAGCAGCTTAGTTGCAGGAATGAACACCGGGGAGCTGTTTTTT. Protein: CASSLVAGMNTGELFF.

The CDR3, as DNA: TGTGCCAGCAGCCCTGGACTCGATTACAATGAGCAGTTCTTC. Its protein product is CASSPGLDYNEQFF. J is TRBJ2-1 and V is TRBV6-2 or TRBV6-3; D may be TRBD2 (5 bases). The V gene lost 6 bases and the J gene lost 4 bases, with 13 bases spanning the gap. Germline V gene lookup returns CDR1 MNHEY and CDR2 SVGEGT. The CDR3 spans 14 residues.

This clonotype was detected many times. The chain recombines TRBV6-1 with TRBJ1-2; D gene unclear. In germline, CDR1 is MNHNS, CDR2 SASEGT. The CDR3 is 14 amino acids. V lost 3 bases and J lost 4, with 12 bases in between. The CDR3 is CASSEQVSGYGYTF. In DNA form, the CDR3 reads TGTGCCAGCAGTGAGCAGGTTTCGGGCTATGGCTACACCTTC.

Regarding this clonotype: The junction departs from the called germline gene at one end, perhaps through a read error. V is TRBV4-1 and J is TRBJ2-7; tentatively, D is TRBD2 (7 bases). Germline V gene data show CDR1 as MGHRA and CDR2 as YSYEKL. The CDR3 extends over 17 amino acids. CDR3 in amino acids: CASSHTGGLLTSNEQYF. CDR3 in DNA: TGCGCCAGCAGCCATACGGGGGGCCTACTAACCTCCAACGAGCAGTACTTC.

This chain links TRBV10-3 with TRBJ2-1; TRBD1 agrees at 9 bases. V shed 0 bases and J 4 bases; nucleotides not matched to a gene: 4. The germline CDR1 and CDR2 sequences are ENHRY and SYGVKD. This CDR3 has 16 residues. Written as DNA, the CDR3 is TGTGCCATCAGTGAGTCATGGACAGGGGCTTACAATGAGCAGTTCTTC. Encoded protein: CAISESWTGAYNEQFF.

CDR3 sequence: CSASPFLKNTEAFF. The CDR3 DNA reads as TGCAGTGCTAGCCCGTTTCTCAAGAACACTGAAGCTTTCTTT. The V and J genes are TRBV20-1 and TRBJ1-1; no clear D. Germline lookup yields CDR1 DFQATT and CDR2 SNEGSKA (reference sequence). Deletions cut 3 bases from V and 1 base from J, with 12 bases between. This CDR3 spans 14 amino acids.

This clonotype was detected many times. V and J are TRBV28 and TRBJ2-1; D unclear. The CDR3 runs to 14 residues. V was trimmed by 6 bases and J by 4 bases, leaving 13 bases between them. Germline V gives CDR1 MDHEN, CDR2 SYDVKM. The chain's CDR3 is CASRWAGLYNEQFF. CDR3 in DNA: TGTGCCAGCAGATGGGCAGGATTATACAATGAGCAGTTCTTC.

This clonotype was found once. One end of the junction fails to match germline, which may point to a read error. V and J are TRBV29-1 and TRBJ2-3; D may be TRBD1 (6 bases). Germline V gene data show CDR1 as SQVTM and CDR2 as ANQGSEA. The CDR3 loop spans 15 amino acids. The CDR3, as DNA: TGCAGCGTGGAAGGACAGCCCCCCAACCCACCCGCCCGGTATTTT. Protein: CSVEGQPPNPPARYF.

This clonotype was seen a handful of times. V and J are TRBV28 and TRBJ2-2; D gene unclear. Germline values: CDR1 MDHEN, CDR2 SYDVKM. The V end lost 6 bases, the J end lost 1 base, and 12 bases lay between the germline ends. The CDR3 length is 15 residues. DNA of the CDR3: TGTGCCAGCAGCCTGAGCCACCTGAACACCGGGGAGCTGTTTTTT. Its translation is CASSLSHLNTGELFF.

There are many counts of this clonotype. The V and J genes are TRBV6-5 and TRBJ1-2; maybe TRBD1 (6 bases). This CDR3 region has 17 residues. Germline lookup yields CDR1 MNHEY and CDR2 SVGAGI. V lost 4 bases and J 4 bases, leaving 22 bases between the germline ends. The CDR3 DNA reads as TGTGCCAGCAGTTCACTGGTGTTGGGGACACTCCCCTATGGCTACACCTTC. Its protein product is CASSSLVLGTLPYGYTF.

At least ten counts were recorded for this clonotype. V is TRBV7-8 and J is TRBJ2-2, with TRBD2 identical over 7 bases. Trimming took 3 bases from V and 4 from J; bases not matched to a gene: 14. CDR1 is SGHVS and CDR2 is FQNEAQ in the germline V gene. The CDR3 spans 18 residues. The CDR3 spells CASSFGLEASLTTGELFF. CDR3 DNA sequence: TGTGCCAGCAGCTTCGGACTAGAGGCGTCACTTACCACCGGGGAGCTGTTTTTT.

This clonotype was picked up many times. The chain has TRBV7-2 and TRBJ2-5; TRBD1 aligns across 8 bases. The CDR3 runs to 18 residues. J gave up 4 bases and V 5 bases, and 18 bases lay outside the gene matches. In germline, CDR1 is SGHTA, CDR2 FQGNSA. The CDR3 sequence is CASSLRPSPGTGRETQYF. The DNA for the CDR3 is TGTGCCAGCAGCCTCCGACCCTCCCCAGGGACAGGTCGAGAGACCCAGTACTTC.

The V and J genes are TRBV5-6 and TRBJ1-2; 8 bases map to TRBD1. V dropped 1 base and J dropped 3; count of bases not matched to a gene: 5. Germline CDR1 SGHDT, CDR2 YYEEEE. This CDR3 region has 15 residues. CDR3 region: CASSLRDRTDYGYTF. In DNA, the CDR3 is TGTGCCAGCAGCTTGAGGGACAGGACGGACTATGGCTACACCTTC.

This clonotype was seen a handful of times. The CDR3 reads CASSVSGEGTGELFF. DNA for the CDR3: TGTGCCAGCAGTGTCTCGGGTGAGGGCACCGGGGAGCTGTTTTTT. The chain links TRBV2 to TRBJ2-2, with D tentatively TRBD2 (5 bases). CDR3 length equals 15 residues. Germline CDR1 is SNHLY and CDR2 is FYNNEI. V shed 4 bases and J shed 4 bases, with 13 bases lying between them.

The table lists this clonotype with a few counts. The V gene is TRBV20-1, the J gene TRBJ2-2, with a weak D call TRBD2 (6 bases). Trimming took 5 bases from V and 5 from J, leaving 18 bases between them. The length of the CDR3 is 15 residues. CDR1 is DFQATT, CDR2 SNEGSKA, per germline (reference sequence). The CDR3 sequence is CSAPWPDGGTGELFF. The CDR3 DNA reads as TGCAGTGCTCCCTGGCCCGACGGGGGAACCGGGGAGCTGTTTTTT.

This clonotype was picked up a small number of times. The CDR3 region has the DNA TGTGCCAGCAGCTTAGGCACACAGAACACTGAAGCTTTCTTT. Translated: CASSLGTQNTEAFF. The chain combines TRBV7-9 with TRBJ1-1; D uncertain. This CDR3 spans 14 amino acids. The V and J ends lost 1 base and 1 base respectively, with 7 bases between them. Germline assignment: CDR1 SEHNR and CDR2 FQNEAQ (reference sequence).